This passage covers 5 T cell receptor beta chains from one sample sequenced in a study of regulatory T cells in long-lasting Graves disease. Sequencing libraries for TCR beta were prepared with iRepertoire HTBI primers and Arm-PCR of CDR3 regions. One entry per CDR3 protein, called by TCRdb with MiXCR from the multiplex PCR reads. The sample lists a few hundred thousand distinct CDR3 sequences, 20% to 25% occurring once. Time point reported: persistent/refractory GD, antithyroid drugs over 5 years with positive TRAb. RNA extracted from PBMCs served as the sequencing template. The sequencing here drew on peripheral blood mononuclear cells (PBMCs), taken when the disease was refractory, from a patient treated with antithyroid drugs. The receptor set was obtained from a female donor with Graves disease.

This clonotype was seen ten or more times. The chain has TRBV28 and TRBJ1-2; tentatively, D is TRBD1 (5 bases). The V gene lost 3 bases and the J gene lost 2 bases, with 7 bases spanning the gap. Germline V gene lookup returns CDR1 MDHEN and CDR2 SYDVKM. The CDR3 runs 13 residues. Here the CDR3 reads CASSFDSNYGYTF. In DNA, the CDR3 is TGTGCCAGCAGTTTTGACAGCAACTATGGCTACACCTTC.

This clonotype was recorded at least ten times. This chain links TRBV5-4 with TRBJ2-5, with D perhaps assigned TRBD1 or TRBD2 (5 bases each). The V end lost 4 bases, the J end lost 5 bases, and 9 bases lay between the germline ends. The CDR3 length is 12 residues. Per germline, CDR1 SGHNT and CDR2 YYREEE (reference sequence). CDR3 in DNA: TGTGCCAGCAGCCCGGGACCGGAGACCCAGTACTTC. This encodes CASSPGPETQYF.

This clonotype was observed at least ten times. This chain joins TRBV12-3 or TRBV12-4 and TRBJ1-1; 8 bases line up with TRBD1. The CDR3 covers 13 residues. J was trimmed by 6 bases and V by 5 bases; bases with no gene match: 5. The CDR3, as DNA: TGTGCCAGCAGTCCGACAGGGGATCCTGAAGCTTTCTTT. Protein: CASSPTGDPEAFF.

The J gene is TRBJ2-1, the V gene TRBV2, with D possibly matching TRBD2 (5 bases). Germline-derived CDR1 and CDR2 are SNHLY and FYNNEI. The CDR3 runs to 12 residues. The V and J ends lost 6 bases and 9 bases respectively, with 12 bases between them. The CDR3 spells CASSPTSFEQFF. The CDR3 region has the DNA TGTGCCAGCAGCCCTACTAGTTTTGAGCAGTTCTTC.

The CDR3 DNA reads TGTGCCAGCCTCCCGACTAGCGGGTCCTCCTACAATGAGCAGTTCTTC. Amino acid sequence: CASLPTSGSSYNEQFF. V is TRBV28 and J is TRBJ2-1; 10 bases agree with TRBD2. V shed 8 bases and J 0 bases; nucleotides not matched to a gene: 7. The length of the CDR3 is 16 residues. CDR1 is MDHEN and CDR2 is SYDVKM in the germline V gene.